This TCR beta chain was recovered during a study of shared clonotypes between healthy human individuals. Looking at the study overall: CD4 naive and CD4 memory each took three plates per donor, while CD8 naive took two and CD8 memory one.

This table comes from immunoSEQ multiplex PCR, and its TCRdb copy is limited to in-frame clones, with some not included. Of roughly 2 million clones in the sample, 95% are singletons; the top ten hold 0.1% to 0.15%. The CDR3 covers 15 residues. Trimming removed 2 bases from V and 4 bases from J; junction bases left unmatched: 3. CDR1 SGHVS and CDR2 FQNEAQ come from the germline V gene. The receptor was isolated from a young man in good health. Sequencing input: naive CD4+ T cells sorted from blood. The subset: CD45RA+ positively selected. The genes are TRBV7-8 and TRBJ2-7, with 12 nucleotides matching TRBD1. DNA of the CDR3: TGTGCCAGCAGCTTAAGGGACAGGGGGCTTTACGAGCAGTACTTC. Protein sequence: CASSLRDRGLYEQYF.